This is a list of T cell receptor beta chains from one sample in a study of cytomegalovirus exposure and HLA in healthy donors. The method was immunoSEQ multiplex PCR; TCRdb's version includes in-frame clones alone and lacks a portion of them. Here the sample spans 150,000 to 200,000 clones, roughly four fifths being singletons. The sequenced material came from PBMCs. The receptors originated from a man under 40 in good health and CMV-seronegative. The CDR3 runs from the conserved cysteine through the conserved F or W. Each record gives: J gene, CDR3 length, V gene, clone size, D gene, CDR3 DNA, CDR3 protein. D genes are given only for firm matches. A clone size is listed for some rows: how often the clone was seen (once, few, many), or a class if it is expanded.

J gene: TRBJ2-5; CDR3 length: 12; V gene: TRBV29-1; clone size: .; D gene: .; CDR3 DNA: TGCAGCGTTGTCGCAGTCCAAGAGACCCAGTACTTC; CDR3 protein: CSVVAVQETQYF
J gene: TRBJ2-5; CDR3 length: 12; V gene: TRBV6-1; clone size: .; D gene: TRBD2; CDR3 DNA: TGTGCCAAGGGGAGGGGAAGGGAGACCCAGTACTTC; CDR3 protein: CAKGRGRETQYF
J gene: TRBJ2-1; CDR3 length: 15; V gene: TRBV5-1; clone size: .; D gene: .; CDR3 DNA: TGCGCCAGCAGCTTGTTTACAGGGCCCTACAATGAGCAGTTCTTC; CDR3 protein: CASSLFTGPYNEQFF
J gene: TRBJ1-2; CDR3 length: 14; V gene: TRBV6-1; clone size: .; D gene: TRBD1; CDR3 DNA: TGTGCCAGCAGCATCGGACAGGGGGCTCGTGGCTACACCTTC; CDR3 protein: CASSIGQGARGYTF
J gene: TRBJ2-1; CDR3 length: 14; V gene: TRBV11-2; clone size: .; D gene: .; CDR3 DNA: TGTGCCAGCAGCTTAGATTCTGGACTCCATGAGCAGTTCTTC; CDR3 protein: CASSLDSGLHEQFF
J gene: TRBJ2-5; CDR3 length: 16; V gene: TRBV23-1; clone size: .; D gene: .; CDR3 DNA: TGCGCCAGCAGACATACTGCCCTGGGGCGCCAAGAGACCCAGTACTTC; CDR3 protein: CASRHTALGRQETQYF
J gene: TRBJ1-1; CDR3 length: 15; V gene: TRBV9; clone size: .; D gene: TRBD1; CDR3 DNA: TGTGCCAGCAGCGTAGCTGAGGGGGCGAACACTGAAGCTTTCTTT; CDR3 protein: CASSVAEGANTEAFF
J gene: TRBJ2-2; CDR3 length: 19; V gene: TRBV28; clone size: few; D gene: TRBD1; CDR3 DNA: TGTGCCAGCAGTTTTTTTGGACAGGGACTCTTCACGAACACCGGGGAGCTGTTTTTT; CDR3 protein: CASSFFGQGLFTNTGELFF
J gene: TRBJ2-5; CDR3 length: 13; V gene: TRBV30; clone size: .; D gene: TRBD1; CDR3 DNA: TGTGCCTGGAAGGACAGGGTGCCGGAGACCCAGTACTTC; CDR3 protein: CAWKDRVPETQYF
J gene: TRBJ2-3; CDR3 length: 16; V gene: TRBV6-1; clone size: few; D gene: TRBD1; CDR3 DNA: TGTGCCAGCAGTGTAGCCGGGACAGGGGTACCAGATACGCAGTATTTT; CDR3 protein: CASSVAGTGVPDTQYF
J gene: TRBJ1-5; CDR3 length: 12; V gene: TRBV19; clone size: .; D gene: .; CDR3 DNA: TGTGCCAGTAGTATCGCAGACAGTGCCCAGCATTTT; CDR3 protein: CASSIADSAQHF
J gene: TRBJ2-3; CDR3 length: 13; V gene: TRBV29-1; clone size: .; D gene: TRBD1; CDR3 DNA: TGCAGCGCTTCCGGGACAGGGTCAGATACGCAGTATTTT; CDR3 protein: CSASGTGSDTQYF
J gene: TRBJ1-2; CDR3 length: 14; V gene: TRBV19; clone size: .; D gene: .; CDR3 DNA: TGTGCCAGTAGTAGTGAAGCGACCAACTATGGCTACACCTTC; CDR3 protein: CASSSEATNYGYTF
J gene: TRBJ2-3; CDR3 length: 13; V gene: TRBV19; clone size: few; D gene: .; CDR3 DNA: TGTGCCAGTGTTGGGCTGTGGACAGATACGCAGTATTTT; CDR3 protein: CASVGLWTDTQYF
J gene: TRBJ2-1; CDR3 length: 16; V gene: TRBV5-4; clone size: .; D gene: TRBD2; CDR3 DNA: TGTGCCAGCAGCTTGGGGGGGACTAGCGGAGCCAATGAGCAGTTCTTC; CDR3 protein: CASSLGGTSGANEQFF
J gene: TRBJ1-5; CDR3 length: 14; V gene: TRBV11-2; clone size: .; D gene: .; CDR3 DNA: TGTGCCAGCAGCCCTACAGGAGGGAGGCAGCCCCAGCATTTT; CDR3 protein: CASSPTGGRQPQHF
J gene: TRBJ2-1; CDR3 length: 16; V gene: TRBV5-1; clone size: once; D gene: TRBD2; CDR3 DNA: TGCGCCAGCAGCACCGTTAGCGGGAAGTCCTACAATGAGCAGTTCTTC; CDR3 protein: CASSTVSGKSYNEQFF
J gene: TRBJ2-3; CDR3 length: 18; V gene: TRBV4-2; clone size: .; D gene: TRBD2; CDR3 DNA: TGTGCCAGCAGCCAAGATAAGCTAGCGGGAAGCGACACAGATACGCAGTATTTT; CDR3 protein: CASSQDKLAGSDTDTQYF
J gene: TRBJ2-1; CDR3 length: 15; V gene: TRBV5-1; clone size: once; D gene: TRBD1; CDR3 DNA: TGCGCCAGCAGCTTGGGGACAGGGGTCGGCAATGAGCAGTTCTTC; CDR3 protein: CASSLGTGVGNEQFF
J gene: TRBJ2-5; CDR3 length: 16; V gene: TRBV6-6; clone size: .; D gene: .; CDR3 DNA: TGTGCCAGCAGTTACGTGGGTGATTGGGGCGCGGTGACCCAGTACTTC; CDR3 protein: CASSYVGDWGAVTQYF
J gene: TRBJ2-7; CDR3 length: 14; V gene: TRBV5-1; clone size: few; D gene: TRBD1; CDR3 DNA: TGCGCCAGCAGCGCCCGGACAGGGGGCTACGAGCAGTACTTC; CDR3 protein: CASSARTGGYEQYF
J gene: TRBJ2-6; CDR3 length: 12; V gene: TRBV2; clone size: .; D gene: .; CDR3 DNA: TGTGCAAAGGGAGATGGGGCCAACGTCCTGACTTTC; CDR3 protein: CAKGDGANVLTF
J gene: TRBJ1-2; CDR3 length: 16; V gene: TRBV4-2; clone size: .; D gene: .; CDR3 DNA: TGTGCCAGCAGCCAAGATTTGCAGGGTTCGCCCTATGGCTACACCTTC; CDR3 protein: CASSQDLQGSPYGYTF
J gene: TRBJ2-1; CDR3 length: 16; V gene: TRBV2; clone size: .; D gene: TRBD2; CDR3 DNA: TGTGCCAGCATGCGGGTTTCGGGAGGTACGCAGCATGAGCAGTTCTTC; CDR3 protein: CASMRVSGGTQHEQFF
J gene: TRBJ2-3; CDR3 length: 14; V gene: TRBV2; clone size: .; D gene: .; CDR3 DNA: TGTGCCAGCCCCCGCGGTGTGAGCACAGATACGCAGTATTTT; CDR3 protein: CASPRGVSTDTQYF
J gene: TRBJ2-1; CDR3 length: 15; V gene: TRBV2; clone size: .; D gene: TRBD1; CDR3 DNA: TGTGCCAGCAGCTTCGGACAGGGGGCCTACAATGAGCAGTTCTTC; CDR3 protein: CASSFGQGAYNEQFF
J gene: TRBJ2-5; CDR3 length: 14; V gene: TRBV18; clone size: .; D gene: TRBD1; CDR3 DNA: TGTGCCAGCTCACCGCCGACAGGGATTGAGACCCAGTACTTC; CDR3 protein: CASSPPTGIETQYF
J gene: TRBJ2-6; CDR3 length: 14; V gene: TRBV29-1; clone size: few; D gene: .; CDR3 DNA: TGCAGCGCGAGGCCAGATTCTGGGGCCAACGTCCTGACTTTC; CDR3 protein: CSARPDSGANVLTF
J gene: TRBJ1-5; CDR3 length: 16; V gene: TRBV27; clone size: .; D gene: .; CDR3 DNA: TGTGCCAGCAGTTTAAATAACTTACAGGGTATGCAGCCCCAGCATTTT; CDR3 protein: CASSLNNLQGMQPQHF
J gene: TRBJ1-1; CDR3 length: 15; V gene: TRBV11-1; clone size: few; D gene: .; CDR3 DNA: TGTGCCAGCAGCTTAGAGGCCCGGGGAAACACTGAAGCTTTCTTT; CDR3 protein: CASSLEARGNTEAFF
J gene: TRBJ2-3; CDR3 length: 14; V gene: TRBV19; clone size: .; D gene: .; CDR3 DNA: TGTGCCAGTAGTGCACGACTAGTAACAGATACGCAGTATTTT; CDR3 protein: CASSARLVTDTQYF
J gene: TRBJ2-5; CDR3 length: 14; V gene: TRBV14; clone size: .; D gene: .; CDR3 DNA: TGTGCCAGCAGCCAGTATACAGGCCGGCAGACCCAGTACTTC; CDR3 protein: CASSQYTGRQTQYF
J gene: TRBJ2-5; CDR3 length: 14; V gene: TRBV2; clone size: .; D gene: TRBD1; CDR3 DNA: TGTGCCAGCAGTTGGACAGGGTGGGAAGAGACCCAGTACTTC; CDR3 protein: CASSWTGWEETQYF
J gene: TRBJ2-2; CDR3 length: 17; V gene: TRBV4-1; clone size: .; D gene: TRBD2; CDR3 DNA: TGCGCCAGCAACCCTAATGCCGCTAGCGGACACACCGGGGAGCTGTTTTTT; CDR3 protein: CASNPNAASGHTGELFF
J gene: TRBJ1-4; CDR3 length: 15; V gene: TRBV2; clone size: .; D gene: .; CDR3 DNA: TGTGCCAGCACCCCCGGGGGGGCATTACAGGAAAAACTGTTTTTT; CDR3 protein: CASTPGGALQEKLFF
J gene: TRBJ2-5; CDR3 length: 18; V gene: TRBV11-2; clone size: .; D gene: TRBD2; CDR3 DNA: TGTGCCAGCAGCTTAGGACTAGCGGGGGAACCGTACCAAGAGACCCAGTACTTC; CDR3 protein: CASSLGLAGEPYQETQYF
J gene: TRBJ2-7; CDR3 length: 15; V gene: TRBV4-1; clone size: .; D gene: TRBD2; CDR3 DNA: TGCGCCAGCAGATGGCGGGAGGGCAGCTCCTACGAGCAGTACTTC; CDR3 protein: CASRWREGSSYEQYF
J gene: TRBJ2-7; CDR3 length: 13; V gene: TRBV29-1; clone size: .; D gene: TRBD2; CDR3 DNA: TGCAGCGTTGTCGGGGGGGCCTCCTACGAGCAGTACTTC; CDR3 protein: CSVVGGASYEQYF
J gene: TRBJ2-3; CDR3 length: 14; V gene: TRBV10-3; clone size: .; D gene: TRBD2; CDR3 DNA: TGTGCCATCAGGGTAGCGGGCCCCACAGATACGCAGTATTTT; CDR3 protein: CAIRVAGPTDTQYF
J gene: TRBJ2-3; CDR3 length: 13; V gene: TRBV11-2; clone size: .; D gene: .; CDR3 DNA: TGTGCCAGCAACCACTTTGGCAGGGCAGCGCAGTATTTT; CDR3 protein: CASNHFGRAAQYF
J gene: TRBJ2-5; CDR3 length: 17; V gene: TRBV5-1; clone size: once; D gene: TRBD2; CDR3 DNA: TGCGCCAGCAGCTTGGGTTGGCGGGAGGGATTCGGGGAGACCCAGTACTTC; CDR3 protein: CASSLGWREGFGETQYF